This T cell receptor (beta chain) is from a study of shared clonotypes between healthy human individuals. A word on this clone: Within the sample, other DNA sequences also encode this same CDR3.

The CDR3 sequence is 15 residues long. CDR1 and CDR2 (germline): SGDLS, YYNGEE. V was pared by 4 bases and J by 0 bases, with 3 bases of the junction left unmatched. Libraries were prepared by immunoSEQ multiplex PCR; TCRdb keeps only in-frame clonotypes and omits some of them. Of around 2.1 million clones listed, about 92% are singletons. Naive CD8 cells were CD45RO-negative, positively selected for CCR7, excluding terminally differentiated effector memory CD45RA+ cells. What was sequenced was naive CD8+ T cells from PBMCs. The V call is TRBV9, the J call TRBJ2-7; TRBD1 matches 11 bases. The source is a man aged 18-30 years in good health. Some clones in this sample may be carry-over from other donors' samples. Written as DNA, the CDR3 is TGTGCCAGCAGCCAAGGGACAGGGGGCTCCTACGAGCAGTACTTC. Translating it yields CASSQGTGGSYEQYF.